The 7 T cell receptor beta chains below were found in one sample sequenced in a study of T-cell reconstitution after alpha-beta-depleted transplantation in children. Unique molecular identifiers were incorporated when the TCRbeta library was constructed. Via MiXCR, TCRdb re-called the PCR reads, giving one row per CDR3 protein. The repertoire holds more than 150,000 distinct CDR3 sequences, with 6% to 7% as singletons. This material consisted of PBMCs from the stem cell graft donor, taken from the stem cell graft. The origin of the receptors is a human donor who donated a stem cell graft to a child with Wiskott-Aldrich syndrome.

A few counts support this clonotype. The chain recombines TRBV11-2 with TRBJ2-1; D not certain. The germline V gene has CDR1 SGHAT and CDR2 FQNNGV. This CDR3 contains 12 residues. Trimming shortened V by 1 base and J by 15 bases, and 13 bases separated the two germline ends. The CDR3 DNA follows: TGTGCCAGCAGCTTAGCGCCAGCCCTCTGGTTCTTC. As protein: CASSLAPALWFF. Based on the CDR3 plus reference TRBV11-2 and TRBJ2-1, the full variable domain is EAGVAQSPRYKIIEKRQSVAFWCNPISGHATLYWYQQILGQGPKLLIQFQNNGVVDDSQLPKDRFSAERLKGVDSTLKIQPAKLEDSAVYLCASSLAPALWFFGPGTRLTVL.

This sequence joins TRBV28 and TRBJ1-2; 8 bases align to TRBD1. This CDR3 spans 13 amino acids. Germline V gene data show CDR1 as MDHEN and CDR2 as SYDVKM. With 6 bases clipped from V and 4 bases from J, the junction kept 4 bases outside the gene matches. As DNA, the CDR3 is TGTGCCAGCAGACGACAGGGGAGCTATGGCTACACCTTC. Translated: CASRRQGSYGYTF.

This clonotype was detected ten times or more. V is TRBV5-1 and J is TRBJ1-4; no clear D. V lost 1 base, J lost 6 bases, and 10 bases lay in between. The CDR3 totals 14 residues. In germline, CDR1 is SGHRS, CDR2 YFSETQ. The CDR3 DNA sequence: TGCGCCAGCAGCTTGAAGCCAGAATATGAAAAACTGTTTTTT. This translates into CASSLKPEYEKLFF.

This clonotype showed up many times. The chain is built from TRBV29-1 and TRBJ1-1; unclear D gene. CDR3 length equals 11 residues. CDR1 is SQVTM, CDR2 ANQGSEA, per germline. V lost 4 bases, J lost 4 bases, and 7 bases lay in between. The CDR3 here is CSVAGSTEAFF. CDR3 sequence (DNA): TGCAGCGTTGCCGGTAGCACTGAAGCTTTCTTT.

The table lists this clonotype with many counts. The J gene is TRBJ1-2, the V gene TRBV24-1, with 7 bases matching TRBD1. J gave up 6 bases and V 4 bases, and 10 bases lay outside the gene matches. This CDR3 contains 15 residues. Per germline, CDR1 KGHDR and CDR2 SFDVKD. The CDR3 loop is CATSDQRTGGDGYTF. CDR3 in DNA: TGTGCCACCAGTGACCAAAGGACAGGTGGTGATGGCTACACCTTC.

CDR3 residues: CASSPLGQGGTYEQYF. In DNA form, the CDR3 reads TGTGCCAGCTCACCACTCGGACAGGGAGGGACCTACGAGCAGTACTTC. This chain links TRBV18 with TRBJ2-7, with D possibly being TRBD1 (8 bases). CDR3 length: 16 residues. CDR1 and CDR2 (germline): KGHSH, LQKENI. V was pared by 1 base and J by 2 bases, with 15 bases between.

The chain combines TRBV12-3 or TRBV12-4 with TRBJ2-5, with D perhaps matching TRBD2 (6 bases). Trimming removed 6 bases at V and 2 bases at J, with 13 bases between. This CDR3 contains 14 residues. The CDR3, as DNA: TGTGCCAGCAGAGAAGCGGGTCGACAAGAGACCCAGTACTTC. It encodes CASREAGRQETQYF.